This TCR beta chain originates from a study of cytomegalovirus exposure and HLA in healthy donors (dated 2017 in TCRdb). The study in broad terms: An earlier analysis of 587 of the donors reported 276 Gb of sequence data and 95 million to 120 million unique TCR beta sequences obtained from some 170 million T cells. An early release covering 550 to 700 HLA-typed donors comprised about 320 gigabases of sequencing data and roughly 85 million unique TCR sequences. Of the approximately 400 genotyped donors, 65% to 90% were placed in the genetic ancestry cluster associated with self-reported Caucasian donors. The aim of the study was to test whether cataloging public T cell receptors could identify signatures of past pathogen exposure. The study profiled the T cell repertoires of approximately 700 subjects by immunosequencing and related them to cytomegalovirus serostatus. A separate validation cohort of roughly 120 different subjects was used in addition to the 666-subject first cohort. High-throughput TCR immunosequencing, statistical association of individual TCRs with disease status, and machine learning were combined to predict cytomegalovirus infection status. A later analysis re-examined previously published TCR beta repertoires from just over 650 donors and added high-resolution HLA genotyping to investigate patterns of TCR occurrence. Rather than drawing on any new phenotypic data, the later analysis identified candidate immune exposures from TCR beta sequences and the way those sequences occurred across donors. To decide whether each TCR beta V gene segment behaved as functional or pseudogenic, an earlier analysis of some 580 of the donors relied on high-throughput TCR beta sequencing. Donor age, sex, ethnicity and CMV serostatus were compiled together with the repertoire data. Genome-wide SNP genotypes for about 55% of the roughly 670 donors were used in a later genetic analysis, which treated that subset as a discovery cohort. Every repertoire in the discovery cohort had been generated on one and the same sequencing platform. Both class I and class II loci were covered by HLA typing, at four-digit resolution. The number of donors typed differed by locus, with about 629-630 for A, B, C, DRB1 and DQB1, around 500 for DQA1, over 600 for DPA1, and around 460 for DPB1. Because of strong linkage in the cohort, 5 or 6 DR-DQ haplotypes were treated as single units for association and clustering. Among over 350 genotyped donors of the cohort, an average of approximately 240,000 unique TCR beta nucleotide sequences were sequenced per donor, roughly 18% of them non-productive.

The paper's findings and limits, for the study overall: A cluster of highly shared sequence variants was judged likely to represent a technical artifact of the sequencing pipeline. Immune exposure information for the cohort was limited to CMV serostatus. The classifier was reported to diagnose cytomegalovirus status with high specificity and sensitivity in both the original cohort and the validation cohort. A few of the identified cytomegalovirus-associated TCR beta chains were confirmed in vitro to be specific for cytomegalovirus antigens. The study listed 150 to 200 TCR beta chains as associated with cytomegalovirus. The earlier analysis of 587 of the donors excluded some 15 rarely observed V segments, including chromosome 9 orphons, because counts were too low. According to the authors, the approach could potentially be generalized to other disease states and immunological phenotypes. Most TCR sequences were observed very rarely across donors, whereas some public TCRs were present in many individuals. This cohort had only TCR beta chains sequenced, and the lack of alpha or paired-chain data limited which features could be detected. In a later genetic analysis, a missense DCLRE1C variant was associated with V-gene and J-gene trimming of TCR beta chains, and the association was replicated in an independent cohort. HLA typing was unavailable for some donors at each locus, so association tests used only the typed subset. Linkage disequilibrium might explain the correlated functional status among segregating V segments, but an unknown experimental factor could not be ruled out. Presence/absence analyses assumed roughly uniform sequencing depth across donors, an assumption that may not hold. A further reported finding was that TCR beta sequences accurately predicted the HLA-A and HLA-B alleles for most subjects in the first cohort. The 87-base-pair reads could not distinguish some IMGT-functional V segments, including TRBV6-2 and TRBV6-3, so those segments were excluded. A later analysis found that TCR association rates varied across HLA loci, with DRB1 alleles showing the most associated TCRs and HLA-C alleles the fewest. In a later analysis, HLA-associated TCR beta chains showed more clonal expansion and lower generation probabilities than non-associated chains that were equally common. In a later genetic analysis, fewer N-insertions in productive TCRs were reported among donors in an Asian-associated ancestry cluster than the approximately 710-donor mean. Broadly in line with IMGT annotations, most TCR beta V segments showed up in productive rearrangements about 87% or about 30% of the time in an earlier analysis of under 700 of the donors. Most CMV-associated TCR beta chains appeared to be HLA-restricted in a later analysis, and the HLA associations seemed to be driven largely by CMV exposure. When HLA alleles, especially DR and DQ, strongly co-occurred, attributing TCR associations to individual alleles was difficult. In a later analysis, several top co-occurrence clusters were reported to appear linked to parvovirus B19, influenza, CMV and Epstein-Barr virus. Specific HLA alleles were associated with roughly 17,000 TCR beta sequences at a false discovery rate of 0.05 in a later analysis.

Library generation was performed with the immunoSEQ multiplex PCR assay. For the multiplex PCR, a mixture combining 60 forward primers for TCR Vbeta segments and 13 reverse primers for TCR Jbeta segments was used. Amplification of the CDR3 region of rearranged TCR beta genes was performed with a multiplex PCR assay on genomic DNA. The Illumina HiSeq System was used to sequence the amplified TCR beta libraries as 87-base-pair reads. As for the authors' bioinformatics: A later analysis tallied about 77 million unique TCR beta chains across the roughly 610 repertoires, and approximately 9.9 million of those chains were shared by two or more donors. Raw reads were error-corrected and collapsed into unique sequences with a nearest-neighbor algorithm that merged closely related sequences to remove PCR and sequencing errors. To assign V, D and J gene segments, CDR3 sequences were aligned to IMGT reference sequences. For a sequence to be retained, a match of at least six nucleotides to both a V gene segment and a J gene segment was required. A rearrangement was called productive if the CDR3 had no stop codons and remained in frame with V and J, and every other rearrangement was called non-productive. CDR3 was defined according to IMGT convention as the region running from the second conserved V-encoded cysteine to the conserved J-encoded phenylalanine. In an earlier analysis of 500 to 650 of the donors, sequences lacking an unambiguous match to a single V gene segment were excluded. In an earlier analysis of several hundred of the donors, V segments were called functional above 56.7% productive rearrangements and were called segregating when the between-donor standard deviation exceeded 5%. A statistical classification framework was built to diagnose cytomegalovirus status from the catalog of TCR beta chain sequences. In a later analysis, V and J genes were assigned by comparing TCR nucleotide sequences against IMGT/GENE-DB human TR gene sequences. The TCRdist pipeline was used in a later analysis to assign CDR3 sequences and most-parsimonious VDJ recombination scenarios. A later analysis defined each TCR beta chain by its CDR3 amino acid sequence plus V-gene family, and excluded reads lacking a unique V-gene family. To address suspected cross-contamination and a sequencing artifact, a later analysis removed 592 highly shared, low-generation-probability nucleotide sequences. A later analysis calculated a clonal expansion index for each public chain from normalized within-repertoire ranks of inferred template counts. Generation probabilities in a later analysis came from a VDJ recombination model fitted to out-of-frame rearrangements, and those results were checked against IGoR. In a later analysis, TCR-TCR, TCR-HLA and TCR-CMV co-occurrence was scored with hypergeometric tests, and a repertoire-size bias correction was applied to TCR pairs. False discovery rates were estimated in a later analysis by permuting HLA or CMV assignments 20 times. In a later analysis, co-occurring TCRs were grouped using DBSCAN, with TCRdist sequence similarity added in when clustering inside HLA-allele-positive subsets. Repertoires with fewer than 30,000 or more than 120,000 public chains, plus five repertoires with anomalous nucleotide sharing, were excluded from co-occurrence clustering. The clones in this table, taken by TCRdb from immuneACCESS, are in-frame only. Not every clone is retained; where verified, under half of the shortfall comes from an unresolved V gene, and the cause of the rest is unknown. V, J and clone size are those of that table, while D and trimming were read from the DNA. The sample table shows some 100,000 clones, and around three quarters are seen once. The ten largest make up about 3.5% of the sample.

The cohort was made up of roughly 670 healthy bone marrow donors. All cohort members were sampled while nominally healthy, although unrecorded immune exposures were likely present. The donor was CMV seropositive and was included in the group of 289 seropositive cohort members. Every donor gave a peripheral blood sample, and the peripheral blood mononuclear cells from that sample were used for TCR beta sequencing. The Qiagen DNeasy Blood Extraction Kit was used to extract genomic DNA from the blood cell samples. A distance of 11 bases separates the germline ends of V and J, which lose 3 bases and 0 bases respectively. CDR1 GTSNPN and CDR2 SVGIG were looked up in the germline V gene (reference sequence). The CDR3 sequence holds 14 residues, the cysteine and phenylalanine included. Of the read, only the CDR3 DNA is kept; its 42 bases are in frame from base 1. On this clone itself: The antigen it binds to is not known. Per-nucleotide qualities are absent, and no much larger clonotype sits a single base away.

Sequencing was performed on PBMCs. The rearrangement combines TRBV30 with TRBJ1-1, with no confident D gene call. This TCR was sampled from a male donor in good health and CMV-seropositive. The DNA reads TGTGCCTGGAGAAGGTACAGCATGAACACTGAAGCTTTCTTT. The encoded protein is CAWRRYSMNTEAFF. Outside the CDR3, residues come from the reference TRBV30 and TRBJ1-1 proteins, so the full variable domain is: SQTIHQWPATLVQPVGSPLSLECTVEGTSNPNLYWYRQAAGRGLQLLFYSVGIGQISSEVPQNLSASRPQDRQFILSSKKLLLSDSGFYLCAWRRYSMNTEAFFGQGTRLTVV.